This entry lists 16 T cell receptor beta chains sequenced from one sample in a study of T cells expressing NK-cell markers. Each CDR3 protein gets one entry in TCRdb, which reprocessed the 5' RACE reads and gives no DNA. Its listing shows roughly 15,000 distinct CDR3 sequences. Specimen: blood T cells: a sorted CD56 or NKG2C T cell subset, CD4+ or CD8+ T cells, or bulk PBMC T cells (not recorded which). The receptor set was obtained from a man aged 18 to 69 in good health.

CDR3 protein: CASSETGIDSGNTIYF. The V gene is TRBV5-5, the J gene TRBJ1-3; lacking DNA, the TRBD1 call made by TCRdb goes unchecked. The germline V gene encodes CDR1 SGHKS and CDR2 YYEKEE (reference sequence). This CDR3 is 16 amino acids long.

V gene TRBV12-3 or TRBV12-4 combines with J gene TRBJ2-1; checking the TCRdb D call of TRBD1 is not possible without DNA. This CDR3 is built from 15 residues. CDR3 protein: CASSWGQGKRYEQFF.

The genes are TRBV2 and TRBJ1-6; checking the TCRdb D call of TRBD1 is not possible without DNA. This CDR3 has 14 amino acids. Germline loops: CDR1 SNHLY, CDR2 FYNNEI. The CDR3 is CASNPGQPNSPLHF.

The J gene is TRBJ2-7, the V gene TRBV5-6; there is no DNA to check the TCRdb D call of TRBD2. This CDR3 is 12 amino acids long. Germline CDR1 and CDR2: SGHDT and YYEEEE. CDR3 protein: CASSFRGREQYF.

V and J are TRBV4-1 and TRBJ1-5; TCRdb selects TRBD1, and the lack of DNA leaves this call unchecked. The CDR3 is 13 amino acids. Germline V gene lookup returns CDR1 MGHRA and CDR2 YSYEKL. The CDR3 reads CASSPDPRRPQHF.

This chain links TRBV12-3 or TRBV12-4 with TRBJ1-2; the TCRdb D gene call, TRBD1, has no DNA to confirm it. The CDR3 consists of 17 residues. CDR3 protein: CASRQGQGAVTNYGYTF.

The chain uses TRBV7-9 and TRBJ2-1; checking the TCRdb D call of TRBD1 is not possible without DNA. The CDR3 sequence is 15 residues long. Germline V lookup: CDR1 SEHNR, CDR2 FQNEAQ (reference sequence). This chain's CDR3 is CASSLVQQGVYEQFF.

V and J are TRBV7-9 and TRBJ2-2; TCRdb's D call, TRBD2, is unchecked because there is no DNA. The CDR3 spans 16 residues. Germline values: CDR1 SEHNR, CDR2 FQNEAQ (reference sequence). The CDR3 protein is CASSSRGEGKTAELFF.

The rearrangement uses TRBV12-3 or TRBV12-4 and TRBJ1-2. The length of the CDR3 is 12 residues. The CDR3 loop is CASSLGVGGYTF.

The chain couples TRBV12-3 or TRBV12-4 to TRBJ2-5. The CDR3 length is 11 residues. The CDR3 here is CASSSRETQYF.

CDR3 protein: CASSPNPRAGGPRNEQFF. The chain recombines TRBV11-1 with TRBJ2-1; TCRdb's D call, TRBD2, is unchecked because there is no DNA. Germline V gene sequence: CDR1 SGHAT, CDR2 FQDESV (reference sequence). CDR3 length: 18 amino acids.

The chain recombines TRBV18 with TRBJ2-1. The CDR3 is made up of 13 amino acids. CDR1 and CDR2 from the germline V gene are KGHSH and LQKENI. CDR3 protein: CASSSTGSKEQFF.

The chain uses TRBV11-2 and TRBJ2-7. This CDR3 is built from 15 residues. Germline CDR1 reads SGHAT; CDR2 reads FQNNGV. CDR3 loop: CASSLVHQTSYEQYF.

The chain is built from TRBV5-5 and TRBJ1-1. In germline, CDR1 is SGHKS, CDR2 YYEKEE (reference sequence). This CDR3 contains 12 residues. The CDR3: CASSLGWTEAFF.

This chain links TRBV7-9 with TRBJ2-7; TCRdb's assignment of TRBD1 cannot be checked, as there is no DNA. There are 15 residues in the CDR3. Germline values: CDR1 SEHNR, CDR2 FQNEAQ (reference sequence). This CDR3 reads CASSVTTGRSYEQYF.

The rearrangement uses TRBV10-2 and TRBJ2-3; TCRdb picks TRBD1, but there is no DNA to check that call. Germline CDR1 and CDR2: WSHSY and SAAADI. This CDR3 region has 15 residues. CDR3: CASSVDGGGTDTQYF.